This TCR beta chain was recovered during a study of cytomegalovirus exposure and HLA in healthy donors. The sample holds a few counts of this clone. Its antigen is undetermined. Overall study results and limits: Analysis was performed later, and it showed HLA-associated TCR beta chains to be more clonally expanded than equally common others.

In the PCR, 60 Vbeta and 13 Jbeta primers were used. Produced via immunoSEQ multiplex PCR; TCRdb's table is partial and in-frame only. This table holds tens of thousands of clones, 9.5% to 13% found once. Specimen: PBMCs. The source is a man between 60 and 70 years old in good health and CMV-seropositive.

The CDR3 DNA sequence: TGTGCCAGCAGTTTACAAGAGACCCAGTACTTC. The encoded protein is CASSLQETQYF. The chain links TRBV5-4 to TRBJ2-5; D is unclear. V shed 5 bases and J shed 2 bases, with 4 bases lying between them. CDR3 size: 11 residues. The V gene's germline CDR1 is SGHNT and CDR2 YYREEE (reference sequence).